The clone carrying this T cell receptor (beta chain) was seen more than once but under ten times. The authors reverse transcribed all of the isolated RNA, so sequencing captured expressed TCRB transcripts. Roughly 3.4 million reads per sample on average were obtained from naive, central memory and regulatory T cell samples. Profiled with immunoSEQ multiplex PCR; TCRdb holds only in-frame clones, not every one. The profile shows 330,000 or so clones, 20% of them singletons. This sample was included in a study of beta chain features in type 1 diabetes. Via CD45RO/CCR7/CD25/CD127/CD95/CD27, cells of the CD4+ naive, central memory, regulatory and stem cell-like memory subsets were sorted. The V gene lost 1 base and the J gene lost 4 bases, with 11 bases spanning the gap. In germline, CDR1 is SNHLY, CDR2 FYNNEI. The CDR3 runs 16 residues.

This chain joins TRBV2 and TRBJ2-6, with D possibly being TRBD2 (5 bases). The sample was naive CD4+ T cells from blood. This sequence originates from a woman between 18 and 29 years old in good health. CDR3 DNA sequence: TGTGCCAGCAGTGAAGGAGGGCGTTCCGGGGCCAACGTCCTGACTTTC. This translates into CASSEGGRSGANVLTF.